Reported below is one T cell receptor (beta chain). The antigen is undetermined. The germline V gene encodes CDR1 SGHKS and CDR2 YYEKEE (reference sequence). With V trimmed by 2 bases and J by 2 bases, 0 bases remained unmatched. The CDR3 contains 14 residues. The material for each subset, its genomic DNA, was split evenly across several immunoSEQ plates. In replicate PCRs of sorted subsets, approximately 190 ng DNA, approximately 30,000 T cell genomes, was used. The method was immunoSEQ multiplex PCR; TCRdb's version includes in-frame clones alone and lacks a portion of them. The sample has some 2.4 million clones, approximately 93% seen once. The sample belongs to a study of shared clonotypes between healthy human individuals. Study-level results: Naive subsets generally had larger estimated richness than memory subsets.

Input material: naive CD4+ T cells from PBMCs. Subset in this sample: CD45RA+ positively selected. The TCR originated in a man younger than 35 in good health. Some clones in this sample may be carry-over from other donors' samples. The gene calls are TRBV5-5 and TRBJ2-1; 8 bases line up with TRBD2. The CDR3 nucleotides are TGTGCCAGCAGCTTAGCGGGGGCCTACAATGAGCAGTTCTTC. Its protein is CASSLAGAYNEQFF. Complete variable domain (other parts from reference TRBV5-5 and TRBJ2-1): DAGVTQSPTHLIKTRGQQVTLRCSPISGHKSVSWYQQVLGQGPQFIFQYYEKEERGRGNFPDRFSARQFPNYSSELNVNALLLGDSALYLCASSLAGAYNEQFFGPGTRLTVL.